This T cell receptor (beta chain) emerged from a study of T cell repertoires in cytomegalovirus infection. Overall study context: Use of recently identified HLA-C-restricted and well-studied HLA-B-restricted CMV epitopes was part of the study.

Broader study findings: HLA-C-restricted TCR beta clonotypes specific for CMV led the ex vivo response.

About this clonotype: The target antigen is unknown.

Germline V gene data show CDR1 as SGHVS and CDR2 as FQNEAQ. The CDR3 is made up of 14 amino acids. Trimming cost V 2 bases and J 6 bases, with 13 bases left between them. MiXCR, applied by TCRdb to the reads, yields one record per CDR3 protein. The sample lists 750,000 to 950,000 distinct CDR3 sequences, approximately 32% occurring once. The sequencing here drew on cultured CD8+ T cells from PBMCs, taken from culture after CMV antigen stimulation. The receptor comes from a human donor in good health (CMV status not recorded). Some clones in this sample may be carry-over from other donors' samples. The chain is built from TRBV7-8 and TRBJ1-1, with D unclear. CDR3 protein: CASSLRSIGAEAFF. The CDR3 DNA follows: TGTGCCAGCAGCTTAAGAAGTATTGGCGCTGAAGCTTTCTTT.